This T cell receptor beta chain was identified in a study of T-cell reconstitution after alpha-beta-depleted transplantation in children. Findings and caveats of the study: Once a year had passed after transplant, T-cell counts and diversity came mostly from newly produced T cells. The origin of high day-60 TCRbeta diversity in some patients lay in surviving recipient T cells and thymic progenitors. Reported findings indicate that, about two months after transplant, alpha-beta T cells came from several hundred expanded clones, which were derived from non-depleted graft cells.

As it was prepared, the TCRbeta library received unique molecular identifiers. TCRdb re-called the PCR reads through MiXCR, storing one row per CDR3 protein. This table holds hundreds of thousands of distinct CDR3 sequences, around 23% found once. Germline CDR1 and CDR2: DFQATT and SNEGSKA (reference sequence). Trimming removed 3 bases from V and 7 bases from J; junction bases left unmatched: 10. The CDR3 has 15 residues. As regards this clonotype: Its antigen remains unknown.

The gene calls are TRBV20-1 and TRBJ2-2; 8 bases map to TRBD1. The specimen was PBMCs, mostly from graft donor cells, collected 360 days after TCRalphabeta/CD19-depleted stem cell transplant. This clonotype was sampled from a boy under three years old who had a stem cell transplant for acute myeloid leukemia, so the T cells may come from the graft donor. CDR3 nucleotides: TGCAGTGCTAGTCCTTCAGGGGGCCGAGGCGGGGAGCTGTTTTTT. Protein product: CSASPSGGRGGELFF.